This T cell receptor beta chain was obtained from a study of cytomegalovirus exposure and HLA in healthy donors. Across the whole study: It was reported in a later analysis that the 90 to 150 validation repertoires used the same platform as the roughly 670 first-cohort repertoires.

Trimming took off 4 bases at V and 8 bases at J, with 12 bases between the two ends. Germline values: CDR1 SQVTM, CDR2 ANQGSEA. The length of the CDR3 is 12 residues. Sequencing was performed with immunoSEQ multiplex PCR; in TCRdb, only in-frame clones are kept and a portion is missing. The profile shows under 200,000 clones, roughly 86% of them singletons. In its sample, this clone was seen once. Its specificity is not known. Study outcomes and limitations: In a later analysis, first-cohort TCR clusters were found to tend to co-occur in the 100 to 150 validation repertoires.

The sequence derives from a man in his late teens or twenties in good health and CMV-seropositive. The V call is TRBV29-1, the J call TRBJ2-1; D possibly corresponds to TRBD2 (6 bases). What was sequenced was PBMCs. The CDR3 reads CSVGRRADEQFF. CDR3 coding DNA: TGCAGCGTTGGTCGGAGGGCGGATGAGCAGTTCTTC.